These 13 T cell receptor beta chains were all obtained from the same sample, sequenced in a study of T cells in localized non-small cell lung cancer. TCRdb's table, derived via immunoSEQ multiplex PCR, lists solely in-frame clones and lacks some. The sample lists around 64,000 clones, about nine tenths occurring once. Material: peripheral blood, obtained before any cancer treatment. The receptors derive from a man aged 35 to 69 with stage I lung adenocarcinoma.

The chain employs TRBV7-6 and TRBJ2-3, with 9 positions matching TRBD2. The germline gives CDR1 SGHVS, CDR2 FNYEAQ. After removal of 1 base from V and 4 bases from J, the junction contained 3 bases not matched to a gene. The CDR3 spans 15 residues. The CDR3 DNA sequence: TGTGCCAGCAGCTTAGAGTCTAGCGGGGCAGATACGCAGTATTTT. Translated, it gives CASSLESSGADTQYF.

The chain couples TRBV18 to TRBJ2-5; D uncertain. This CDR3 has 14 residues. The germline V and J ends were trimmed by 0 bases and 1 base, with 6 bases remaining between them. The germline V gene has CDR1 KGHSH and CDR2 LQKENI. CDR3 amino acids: CASSPPNTQETQYF. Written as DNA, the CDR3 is TGTGCCAGCTCACCACCAAACACCCAAGAGACCCAGTACTTC.

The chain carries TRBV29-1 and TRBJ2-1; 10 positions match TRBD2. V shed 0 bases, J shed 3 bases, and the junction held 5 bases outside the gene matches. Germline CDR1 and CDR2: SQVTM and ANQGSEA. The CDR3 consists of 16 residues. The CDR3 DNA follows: TGCAGCGTTGAAGATAGGACTAGCGGATTCTACAATGAGCAGTTCTTC. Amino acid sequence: CSVEDRTSGFYNEQFF.

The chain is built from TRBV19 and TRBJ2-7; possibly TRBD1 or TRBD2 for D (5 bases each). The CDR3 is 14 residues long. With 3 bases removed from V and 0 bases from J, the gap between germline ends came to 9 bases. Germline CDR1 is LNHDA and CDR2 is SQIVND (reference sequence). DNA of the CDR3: TGTGCCAGTAGTATCGACGGGACCTCCTACGAGCAGTACTTC. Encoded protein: CASSIDGTSYEQYF.

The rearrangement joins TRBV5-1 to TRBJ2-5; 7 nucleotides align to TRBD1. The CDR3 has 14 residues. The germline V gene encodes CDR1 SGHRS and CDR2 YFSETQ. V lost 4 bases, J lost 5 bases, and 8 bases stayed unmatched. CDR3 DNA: TGCGCCAGCAGCCCCCGGGACAGAGTTGAGACCCAGTACTTC. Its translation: CASSPRDRVETQYF.

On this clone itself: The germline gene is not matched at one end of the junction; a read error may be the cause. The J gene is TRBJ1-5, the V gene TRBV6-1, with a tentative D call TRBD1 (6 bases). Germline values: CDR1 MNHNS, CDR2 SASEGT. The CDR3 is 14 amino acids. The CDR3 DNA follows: TGTGCCGGCAGCGTCTGGACAGATAATCAGCCCCAGCATTTT. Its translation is CAGSVWTDNQPQHF.

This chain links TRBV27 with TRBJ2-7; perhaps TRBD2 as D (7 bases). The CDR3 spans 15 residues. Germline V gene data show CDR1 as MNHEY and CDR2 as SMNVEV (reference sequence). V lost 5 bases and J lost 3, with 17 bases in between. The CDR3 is CASSPGGGFLYEQYF. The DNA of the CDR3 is TGTGCCAGCAGTCCTGGGGGGGGCTTCCTCTACGAGCAGTACTTC.

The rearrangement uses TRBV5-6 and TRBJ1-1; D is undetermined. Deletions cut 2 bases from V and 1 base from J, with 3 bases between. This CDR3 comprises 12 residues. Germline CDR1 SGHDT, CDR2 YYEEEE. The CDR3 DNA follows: TGTGCCAGCAGCTTATGGAACACTGAAGCTTTCTTT. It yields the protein CASSLWNTEAFF.

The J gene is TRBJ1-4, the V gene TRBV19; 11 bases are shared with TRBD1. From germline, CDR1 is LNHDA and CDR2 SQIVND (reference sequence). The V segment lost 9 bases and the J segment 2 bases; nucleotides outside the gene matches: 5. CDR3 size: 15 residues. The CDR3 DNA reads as TGTGCCAGCCGGGACAGGGGGTGGACTAATGAAAAACTGTTTTTT. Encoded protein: CASRDRGWTNEKLFF.

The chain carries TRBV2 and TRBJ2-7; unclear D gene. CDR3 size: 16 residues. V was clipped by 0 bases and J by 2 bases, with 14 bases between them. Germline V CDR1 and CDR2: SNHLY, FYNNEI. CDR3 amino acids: CASSEALFIGAYEQYF. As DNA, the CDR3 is TGTGCCAGCAGTGAAGCGCTTTTCATAGGTGCCTACGAGCAGTACTTC.

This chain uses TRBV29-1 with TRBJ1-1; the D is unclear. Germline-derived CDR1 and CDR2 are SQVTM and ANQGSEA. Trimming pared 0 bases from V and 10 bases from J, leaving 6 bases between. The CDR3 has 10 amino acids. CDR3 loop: CSVEESRAFF. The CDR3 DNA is TGCAGCGTTGAAGAATCGCGAGCTTTCTTT.

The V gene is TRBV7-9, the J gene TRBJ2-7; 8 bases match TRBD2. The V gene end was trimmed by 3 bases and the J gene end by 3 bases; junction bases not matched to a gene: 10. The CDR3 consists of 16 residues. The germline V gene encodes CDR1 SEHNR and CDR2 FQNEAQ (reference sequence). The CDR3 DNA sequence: TGTGCCAGCAGCTTTGGGTGGGGTAGCGGGAACTACGAGCAGTACTTC. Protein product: CASSFGWGSGNYEQYF.

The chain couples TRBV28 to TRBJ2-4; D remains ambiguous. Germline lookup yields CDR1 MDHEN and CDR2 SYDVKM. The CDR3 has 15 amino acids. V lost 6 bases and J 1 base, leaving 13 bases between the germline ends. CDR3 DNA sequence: TGTGCCAGCAGCCCCACCCGAAGGGCCAAAAACATTCAGTACTTC. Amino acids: CASSPTRRAKNIQYF.